This T cell receptor beta chain appears in the sequencing data of a study of cytomegalovirus exposure and HLA in healthy donors (dated by TCRdb to about 2017). About the study as a whole: An earlier analysis of approximately 640 of the donors reported approximately 300 Gb of sequence data and 117 million unique TCR beta sequences from roughly 200 million T cells. About 300 gigabases of sequencing data and tens of millions of unique TCR sequences were included in an early release covering around 600 HLA-typed donors. Among the roughly 370 genotyped donors, around 81% belonged to the genetic ancestry cluster associated with self-reported Caucasian donors. The study was designed to test whether signatures of past pathogen exposure could be identified by cataloging public T cell receptors. Using immunosequencing, the study profiled T cell repertoires from fewer than 700 subjects and related those repertoires to cytomegalovirus serostatus. A separate validation cohort of over 95 different subjects was used in addition to the approximately 610-subject first cohort. To predict cytomegalovirus infection status, the study brought together high-throughput TCR immunosequencing, statistical association of individual TCRs with disease status, and machine learning. In a later analysis, previously published TCR beta repertoires from several hundred donors were re-analyzed and high-resolution HLA genotyping was added so that TCR occurrence patterns could be studied. Rather than using new phenotypic data, the later analysis identified candidate immune exposures from TCR beta sequences and from how often those sequences occurred across donors. To decide whether each TCR beta V gene segment behaved as functional or pseudogenic, an earlier analysis of 587 of the donors relied on high-throughput TCR beta sequencing. Donor age, sex, ethnicity and CMV serostatus were compiled alongside the repertoire data. A later genetic analysis took genome-wide SNP genotypes for about 65% of the roughly 670 donors and used that subset as a discovery cohort. All discovery cohort repertoires had been generated on a single sequencing platform. HLA typing included class I and class II loci at four-digit resolution. The number of typed donors differed by locus: about 629-630 for A, B, C, DRB1 and DQB1; approximately 530 for DQA1; fewer than 610 for DPA1; and some 470 for DPB1. Roughly five DR-DQ haplotypes were handled as single units for association and clustering, since linkage in the cohort was strong. Among about 400 genotyped donors of the cohort, an average of about 240,000 unique TCR beta nucleotide sequences was sequenced per donor, of which 15% to 20% were non-productive. The research as a whole found: According to the authors, the approach could potentially be generalized to other disease states and immunological phenotypes. The 87-base-pair reads could not distinguish some IMGT-functional V segments, including TRBV6-2 and TRBV6-3, so those segments were excluded. Most TCR sequences were observed very rarely across donors, whereas some public TCRs were present in many individuals. A later genetic analysis associated a missense DCLRE1C variant with V-gene and J-gene trimming of TCR beta chains, and an independent cohort replicated the association. A later analysis found that TCR association rates varied across HLA loci, with DRB1 alleles showing the most associated TCRs and HLA-C alleles the fewest. In a later analysis, HLA-associated TCR beta chains were found to be more clonally expanded and to have lower generation probabilities than equally common non-associated chains. The presence/absence analyses assumed that sequencing depth was roughly uniform across donors, and that assumption may not be true. The study gave a list of some 150 TCR beta chains associated with cytomegalovirus. This cohort had only TCR beta chains sequenced, and the lack of alpha or paired-chain data limited which features could be detected. The classifier was reported to diagnose cytomegalovirus status with high specificity and sensitivity in both the original and validation cohorts. A further reported finding was that TCR beta sequences accurately predicted the HLA-A and HLA-B alleles for most subjects in the first cohort. Linkage disequilibrium might explain the correlated functional status among segregating V segments, but an unknown experimental factor could not be excluded. HLA typing was unavailable for some donors at each locus, so association tests used only the typed subset. A few of the identified cytomegalovirus-associated TCR beta chains were confirmed in vitro to be specific for cytomegalovirus antigens. A group of highly shared sequence variants was considered likely to be a technical artifact of the sequencing pipeline. Compared with the roughly 670-donor mean, donors in an Asian-associated ancestry cluster had fewer N-insertions in productive TCRs, according to a later genetic analysis. Several of the top co-occurrence clusters appeared to be linked to parvovirus B19, influenza, CMV and Epstein-Barr virus, according to a later analysis. Immune exposure information for the cohort was limited to CMV serostatus. Most CMV-associated TCR beta chains appeared to be HLA-restricted in a later analysis, and the HLA associations seemed to be driven largely by CMV exposure. When HLA alleles, especially DR and DQ, strongly co-occurred, TCR associations were difficult to assign to individual alleles. Because counts were too low, 15 to 20 rarely observed V segments, including chromosome 9 orphons, were excluded from the earlier analysis of about 500 of the donors. Broadly in line with IMGT annotations, most TCR beta V segments showed up in productive rearrangements about 90% or about 30% of the time in an earlier analysis of several hundred of the donors. In a later analysis, 15,000 to 20,000 TCR beta sequences were associated with specific HLA alleles at a false discovery rate of 0.05.

Concerning this clone: This receptor's antigen is unknown. No base qualities exist here, and no much larger clone lies one base off it.

The library was generated by the immunoSEQ multiplex PCR assay. For the multiplex PCR, a mixture combining 60 forward primers for TCR Vbeta segments and 13 reverse primers for TCR Jbeta segments was used. Amplification of the CDR3 region of rearranged TCR beta genes was performed with a multiplex PCR assay on genomic DNA. The amplified TCR beta libraries were sequenced on the Illumina HiSeq System as 87-base-pair reads. The original methods were these. A later analysis counted some 74 million unique TCR beta chains across the 666 repertoires, and some 11 million of these chains were shared by at least two donors. Raw reads were error-corrected and collapsed into unique sequences by a nearest-neighbor algorithm in which closely related sequences were merged to remove PCR and sequencing errors. Alignment of CDR3 sequences to IMGT reference sequences was used to assign V, D and J gene segments. For a sequence to be retained, at least a six-nucleotide match to both a V gene segment and a J gene segment was required. Rearrangements were called productive when the CDR3 lacked stop codons and stayed in frame with V and J; all others were non-productive. Following IMGT convention, CDR3 was defined as the stretch from the second conserved V-encoded cysteine to the conserved J-encoded phenylalanine. The earlier analysis of roughly 590 of the donors excluded any sequence lacking an unambiguous match to a single V gene segment. In an earlier analysis of approximately 550 of the donors, V segments were called functional above 56.7% productive rearrangements and were called segregating when the between-donor standard deviation exceeded 5%. To diagnose cytomegalovirus status from the catalog of TCR beta chain sequences, a statistical classification framework was built. In a later analysis, TCR nucleotide sequences were compared against IMGT/GENE-DB human TR gene sequences so that V and J genes could be assigned. The TCRdist pipeline was used in a later analysis to assign CDR3 sequences and most-parsimonious VDJ recombination scenarios. A later analysis defined each TCR beta chain by its CDR3 amino acid sequence plus V-gene family, and excluded reads lacking a unique V-gene family. To address suspected cross-contamination and a sequencing artifact, a later analysis removed roughly 580 highly shared, low-generation-probability nucleotide sequences. In a later analysis, a clonal expansion index for each public chain was calculated from normalized within-repertoire ranks of inferred template counts. A later analysis computed generation probabilities with a VDJ recombination model fitted to out-of-frame rearrangements, and checked the results against IGoR. In a later analysis, hypergeometric tests were used to score TCR-TCR, TCR-HLA and TCR-CMV co-occurrence, with a repertoire-size bias correction applied to TCR pairs. In a later analysis, false discovery rates were estimated by permuting HLA or CMV assignments 20 times. In a later analysis, co-occurring TCRs were grouped using DBSCAN, and TCRdist sequence similarity was added for clustering within HLA-allele-positive subsets. Repertoires with fewer than 30,000 or more than 120,000 public chains were left out of co-occurrence clustering, as were four to six repertoires with anomalous nucleotide sharing. TCRdb mirrors the immuneACCESS table, restricted to in-frame sequences. Some clones are absent from its copies; in checked studies, under half trace to an unresolved V gene, and the reason for the others is unknown. Clonal size and the V and J genes are those of that table, whereas D and trimming came from the DNA. This sample is represented by about 120,000 clones; about 68% of them were singletons. The biggest ten clones account for 11% of the sample.

In total, more than 500 healthy bone marrow donors made up the cohort. At the time of sampling, all cohort members were nominally healthy, though unrecorded immune exposures were likely present. The donor was CMV seropositive and was included in the group of 289 seropositive cohort members. Every donor gave a peripheral blood sample, and the peripheral blood mononuclear cells from that sample were used for TCR beta sequencing. Genomic DNA was extracted from the blood cell samples with the Qiagen DNeasy Blood Extraction Kit. Reading from cysteine to phenylalanine, the CDR3 counts 16 amino acids. The retained sequence is limited to the CDR3, 48 bases, with the frame set at the first base. The germline V gene gives CDR1 as SGHTA and CDR2 as FQGNSA. After removal of 6 bases from V and 3 bases from J, the junction retains 8 bases not matched to a gene.

The chain is assembled from TRBV7-2 and TRBJ2-3; 11 middle bases align to TRBD2. The sequence derives from a woman in her forties or fifties in good health and CMV-seropositive. Sequencing input: PBMCs. The DNA sequence is TGTGCCAGCAGGTCACTAGCGGGGGTAGGGACAGATACGCAGTATTTT. It translates as CASRSLAGVGTDTQYF.